This is a list of T cell receptor beta chains from one sample in a study of T-cell reconstitution after alpha-beta-depleted transplantation in children. TCRdb passed the PCR reads through MiXCR, listing each CDR3 protein once. The sample lists 600,000 to 700,000 distinct CDR3 sequences; over 15% were seen once. The starting material was PBMCs from the stem cell graft donor, obtained from the stem cell graft. The receptors shown here come from a human donor who donated a stem cell graft to a child with acute myeloid leukemia. The CDR3 runs from the conserved cysteine through the conserved F or W. Fields, in order: V gene, J gene, CDR3 protein.

TRBV15	TRBJ2-5	CATSRDGVRLGQETQYF
TRBV27	TRBJ2-1	CASSGGTGGYNEQFF
TRBV5-5	TRBJ2-2	CASSGFHTGELFF
TRBV28	TRBJ2-2	CASRFGGGDTGELFF
TRBV24-1	TRBJ2-2	CATSDLAAQGWNTGELFF
TRBV20-1	TRBJ1-3	CSARKGDSGNTIYF
TRBV30	TRBJ1-5	CAWSGQGPSNQPQHF
TRBV5-1	TRBJ1-1	CASRPFSGQGKSAEAFF
TRBV5-1	TRBJ1-2	CASSPTGTGRAYTF
TRBV12-3/TRBV12-4	TRBJ1-1	CASSSLDTEAFF
TRBV20-1	TRBJ2-5	CSANRVGEETQYF
TRBV12-5	TRBJ1-1	CASGPQGAGVNTEAFF
TRBV10-3	TRBJ2-5	CATLPGTGVQETQYF
TRBV20-1	TRBJ2-3	CSARDPLGPTDTQYF
TRBV6-1	TRBJ2-3	CASSEIRPSGTDTQYF
TRBV20-1	TRBJ2-2	CSARDPGTGELFF
TRBV20-1	TRBJ1-6	CSAREWRQGYNSPLHF
TRBV10-2	TRBJ2-1	CASSESTGAYNEQFF
TRBV20-1	TRBJ2-2	CSARSLDKPNTGELFF
TRBV20-1	TRBJ1-3	CSARDMDREGTGNTIYF
TRBV20-1	TRBJ2-3	CSARADRLSTDTQYF
TRBV29-1	TRBJ2-7	CSVDSGEQYF
TRBV12-2	TRBJ1-5	CASRLPTGGLYAYQPQHF
TRBV7-2	TRBJ2-3	CASSPGTDTQYF
TRBV12-3/TRBV12-4	TRBJ2-1	CASGTGDRDEQFF
TRBV20-1	TRBJ2-7	CSARDPADYEQYF